This T cell receptor beta chain was captured in a study of T-cell memory formation after mild COVID-19. Overall study findings and caveats: From day 15 to 85, contracting clones were balanced between CD4 and CD8, whereas later expanders leaned toward CD4+. The second-wave clones peaking on day 37 were not confirmed as SARS-CoV-2-specific.

Employing constant-segment primers, 5'RACE generated TCR alpha and TCR beta cDNA libraries bearing sample barcodes and UMIs. TCRdb processed the 5' RACE reads anew with MiXCR; each CDR3 protein has one entry. The sample yields 150,000 to 200,000 distinct CDR3 sequences, roughly 16% seen once. Turning to this clonotype: Its antigen is still unknown.

With 8 bases removed from V and 3 bases from J, the gap between germline ends came to 18 bases. CDR3 length: 15 amino acids. This receptor was identified in an adult woman who had mild COVID-19 (a few samples of this study predate the infection). Cell type and time point are not known. The chain has TRBV12-3 or TRBV12-4 and TRBJ2-3; perhaps D is TRBD1 or TRBD2 (6 bases each). Material for sequencing was PBMCs or a T cell subset sorted from them (not recorded which). CDR3 region: CASGSSRGRTDTQYF. The CDR3 DNA reads TGTGCCAGCGGCTCATCCCGGGGGCGGACAGATACGCAGTATTTT.